These 24 T cell receptor beta chains share one sample of origin, sequenced in a study of cytomegalovirus exposure and HLA in healthy donors (dated by TCRdb to 2016 to 2017). Library prep was done by the immunoSEQ multiplex PCR assay. A mixture of 60 forward primers for TCR Vbeta segments and 13 reverse primers for TCR Jbeta segments was used in the multiplex PCR. Drawn from immuneACCESS, this table holds only the in-frame rearrangements with V and J called that TCRdb kept. Clones are partly lost; checked studies trace under half to an unresolved V gene and leave the rest unexplained. The sample includes 160,000 or so clones, with 84% observed a single time. Around 6.6% of the sample is held by the ten biggest clonotypes. Sequencing was performed on PBMCs. Source of these receptors: a man aged 50 or older in good health and CMV-seropositive.

The chain combines TRBV30 with TRBJ1-5, with a tentative D call TRBD1 (5 bases). The germline CDR1 and CDR2 sequences are GTSNPN and SVGIG (reference sequence). V was trimmed by 3 bases and J by 3 bases, leaving 9 bases between them. This CDR3 is 13 amino acids long. Here the CDR3 reads CAWSSGPNQPQHF. The CDR3 DNA sequence: TGTGCCTGGAGCTCAGGGCCCAATCAGCCCCAGCATTTT.

This clone was recorded only once. In DNA, the CDR3 is TGTGCCTGGGGGACTAGCGGGAGAAGTGAGCAGTACGTC. Amino acids: CAWGTSGRSEQYV. This chain links TRBV30 with TRBJ2-7; 14 nucleotides agree with TRBD2. Germline CDR1 and CDR2: GTSNPN and SVGIG (reference sequence). The V segment lost 5 bases and the J segment 7 bases; nucleotides outside the gene matches: 4. The CDR3 covers 13 residues.

This chain uses TRBV11-3 with TRBJ1-1; D possibly corresponds to TRBD1 (5 bases). Germline-derived CDR1 and CDR2 are SGHNT and YENEEA. The CDR3 sequence is 15 residues long. Trimming removed 2 bases at V and 5 bases at J, with 15 bases between. CDR3 amino acids: CASSLSQGKGTEAFF. The CDR3 region has the DNA TGTGCCAGCAGCTTATCCCAGGGAAAGGGGACTGAAGCTTTCTTT.

J is TRBJ1-1 and V is TRBV30; 9 nucleotides align to TRBD1. The CDR3 contains 14 residues. Germline-derived CDR1 and CDR2 are GTSNPN and SVGIG (reference sequence). V gave up 2 bases and J gave up 4 bases; unmatched junction bases: 5. The CDR3 region has the DNA TGTGCCTGGAGTTGGGGGACAGGGACCACTGAAGCTTTCTTT. It is translated as CAWSWGTGTTEAFF.

This clone has a handful of counts. The V call is TRBV14, the J call TRBJ1-2; D remains ambiguous. V gave up 0 bases and J gave up 8 bases, with 16 bases separating them. Germline values: CDR1 SGHDN, CDR2 FVKESK. This CDR3 spans 15 amino acids. The CDR3 here is CASSQDTWPGKGYTF. Here the CDR3 DNA reads TGTGCCAGCAGCCAAGATACCTGGCCGGGGAAGGGCTACACCTTC.

The gene calls are TRBV15 and TRBJ1-4; 9 bases fit TRBD1. Looked up from germline, CDR1 is LNHNV and CDR2 is YYDKDF (reference sequence). This CDR3 is 15 amino acids long. The J segment lost 3 bases and the V segment lost 8 bases, leaving 7 bases of the junction unmatched. Here the CDR3 DNA reads TGTGCCACCCACCACGGGACAGGGCCTAATGAAAAACTGTTTTTT. Protein: CATHHGTGPNEKLFF.

The chain couples TRBV6-5 to TRBJ1-1; no definite D call. V lost 3 bases, J lost 0 bases, and 5 bases lay in between. CDR1 and CDR2 from the germline V gene are MNHEY and SVGAGI. The CDR3 sequence is 13 residues long. The CDR3 nucleotides are TGTGCCAGCAGTTATCTGTTGAACACTGAAGCTTTCTTT. It encodes CASSYLLNTEAFF.

This clone was seen a single time. This chain connects TRBV6-1 to TRBJ2-3; D is undetermined. V lost 5 bases to trimming and J lost 0 bases, with 12 bases between them. Per germline, CDR1 MNHNS and CDR2 SASEGT. The CDR3 sequence is 15 residues long. This chain's CDR3 is CASSIAGLSTDTQYF. The DNA for the CDR3 is TGTGCCAGCAGTATAGCTGGCTTAAGCACAGATACGCAGTATTTT.

The CDR3 protein is CASSEGTGVRTEAFF. The DNA of the CDR3 is TGTGCCAGCAGTGAGGGGACAGGGGTTCGCACTGAAGCTTTCTTT. The chain joins TRBV2 to TRBJ1-1; 10 bases line up with TRBD1. CDR3 length: 15 amino acids. Germline CDR1 and CDR2: SNHLY and FYNNEI. Trimming at V came to 3 bases and at J to 4 bases, leaving 5 bases not matched to a gene.

There are a few counts of this clone. This chain joins TRBV15 and TRBJ2-6; D is perhaps TRBD1 (5 bases). Deletions cut 3 bases from V and 4 bases from J, with 7 bases between. The germline V gene has CDR1 LNHNV and CDR2 YYDKDF (reference sequence). The CDR3 is 14 amino acids. In DNA, the CDR3 is TGTGCCACCAGCAGCAGGGAAGGGGCCAACGTCCTGACTTTC. Translated, it gives CATSSREGANVLTF.

This sequence joins TRBV28 and TRBJ2-1; D is perhaps TRBD2 (5 bases). V was trimmed by 2 bases and J by 0 bases, leaving 8 bases between them. The germline V gene encodes CDR1 MDHEN and CDR2 SYDVKM. This CDR3 spans 15 amino acids. The CDR3: CASSLGRASYNEQFF. The CDR3 nucleotides read TGTGCCAGCAGTTTAGGGCGGGCCTCCTACAATGAGCAGTTCTTC.

The chain recombines TRBV5-4 with TRBJ1-6; TRBD1 might be the D (5 bases). The CDR3 length is 15 residues. With 1 base removed from V and 8 bases from J, the gap between germline ends came to 13 bases. Germline V gene sequence: CDR1 SGHNT, CDR2 YYREEE (reference sequence). CDR3 coding DNA: TGTGCCAGCAGCTTGCAAGGCCGGACACATTCACCCCTCCACTTT. Protein sequence: CASSLQGRTHSPLHF. Based on the CDR3 plus reference TRBV5-4 and TRBJ1-6, the full variable domain is ETGVTQSPTHLIKTRGQQVTLRCSSQSGHNTVSWYQQALGQGPQFIFQYYREEENGRGNFPPRFSGLQFPNYSSELNVNALELDDSALYLCASSLQGRTHSPLHFGNGTRLTVT.

The chain combines TRBV7-9 with TRBJ2-7, with 8 bases aligning to TRBD2. The junction had 11 bases not matched to a gene; V was cut back by 4 bases and J by 0 bases. The CDR3 is made up of 17 amino acids. CDR1 is SEHNR and CDR2 is FQNEAQ in the germline V gene (reference sequence). The CDR3 bases are TGTGCCAGCAGCTCTAAGGTCGGGGGGGGGTCCTCCTACGAGCAGTACTTC. Amino acid sequence: CASSSKVGGGSSYEQYF.

The chain carries TRBV6-5 and TRBJ2-2; TRBD2 matches 7 bases. Trimming removed 2 bases from V and 6 bases from J; junction bases left unmatched: 3. Germline V gene data show CDR1 as MNHEY and CDR2 as SVGAGI. The CDR3 sequence is 14 residues long. CDR3 loop: CASSYGAGAGELFF. The CDR3, as DNA: TGTGCCAGCAGTTACGGGGCGGGGGCCGGGGAGCTGTTTTTT.

This chain uses TRBV6-6 with TRBJ1-1, with D uncertain. The CDR3 extends over 16 amino acids. The germline CDR1 and CDR2 sequences are MNHNY and SVGAGI (reference sequence). V was pared by 2 bases and J by 0 bases, with 13 bases between. The CDR3, as DNA: TGTGCCAGCAGTTACGGGCTGGGTAGAATGAACACTGAAGCTTTCTTT. Translating it yields CASSYGLGRMNTEAFF.

The table lists this clone with a few counts. The rearrangement links TRBV6-6 to TRBJ2-7; 8 bases agree with TRBD2. J was trimmed by 7 bases and V by 4 bases; bases with no gene match: 12. The CDR3 extends over 15 amino acids. The germline V gene encodes CDR1 MNHNY and CDR2 SVGAGI (reference sequence). The CDR3 DNA is TGTGCCAGCAGTTGGGACCCCAGCGGGAGTGGTGAGCAGTACGTC. It codes for CASSWDPSGSGEQYV.

This chain links TRBV28 with TRBJ2-7; D gene uncertain. Germline V lookup: CDR1 MDHEN, CDR2 SYDVKM. The CDR3 has 14 residues. V was cut by 3 bases and J by 2 bases, with 11 bases left in between. The CDR3 is CASSLRGFTYEQYF. DNA of the CDR3: TGTGCCAGCAGTTTGCGCGGTTTTACCTACGAGCAGTACTTC.

The chain joins TRBV10-2 to TRBJ1-2, with D tentatively TRBD1 (5 bases). Germline CDR1 reads WSHSY; CDR2 reads SAAADI. The CDR3 contains 13 residues. V was clipped by 0 bases and J by 5 bases, with 7 bases between them. The CDR3 reads CASSESDSYGYTF. CDR3 coding DNA: TGCGCCAGCAGTGAGTCAGACAGTTATGGCTACACCTTC.

The J gene is TRBJ2-3, the V gene TRBV11-1, with TRBD2 identical over 8 bases. The V gene end was trimmed by 5 bases and the J gene end by 0 bases; junction bases not matched to a gene: 7. Germline assignment: CDR1 SGHAT and CDR2 FQDESV (reference sequence). CDR3 length equals 16 residues. CDR3 region: CASSRRIAGSTDTQYF. In DNA, the CDR3 is TGTGCCAGCAGCCGCCGGATAGCGGGGAGCACAGATACGCAGTATTTT.

This clone was counted a few times. The chain is built from TRBV10-1 and TRBJ2-7; the D gene is possibly TRBD1 (6 bases). The germline gives CDR1 WNHNN, CDR2 SYGVQD (reference sequence). This CDR3 is 14 amino acids long. The V end lost 2 bases, the J end lost 0 bases, and 8 bases lay between the germline ends. CDR3 sequence reads: CASSETGISYEQYF. CDR3 nucleotides: TGCGCCAGCAGTGAGACAGGGATCTCCTACGAGCAGTACTTC.

This clone was seen a handful of times. Other DNA variants within this sample encode the same CDR3. The rearrangement uses TRBV27 and TRBJ1-2; the D is unclear. Germline CDR1 and CDR2: MNHEY and SMNVEV (reference sequence). V was shortened by 2 bases and J by 4 bases, with 5 bases between the two germline ends. The CDR3 extends over 12 amino acids. The CDR3 DNA reads as TGTGCCAGCAGTTTACGGGGCTATGGCTACACCTTC. Translating it yields CASSLRGYGYTF.

This clone was counted between two and nine times. The chain's CDR3 is CASNYEQYV. CDR3 bases: TGTGCCAGTAACTACGAGCAGTACGTC. The chain is built from TRBV19 and TRBJ2-7; D is unresolved. Germline lookup yields CDR1 LNHDA and CDR2 SQIVND (reference sequence). With 7 bases removed from V and 3 bases from J, the gap between germline ends came to 1 base. CDR3 length: 9 amino acids.

The rearrangement joins TRBV7-9 to TRBJ1-2, with D perhaps TRBD1 (5 bases). Germline values: CDR1 SEHNR, CDR2 FQNEAQ (reference sequence). The CDR3 is 12 residues long. Trimming shortened V by 3 bases and J by 4 bases, and 6 bases separated the two germline ends. CDR3 DNA sequence: TGTGCCAGCAGCTTGGGGGGCTATGGCTACACCTTC. Protein product: CASSLGGYGYTF. The variable domain in full, completed from reference TRBV7-9 and TRBJ1-2, reads DTGVSQNPRHKITKRGQNVTFRCDPISEHNRLYWYRQTLGQGPEFLTYFQNEAQLEKSRLLSDRFSAERPKGSFSTLEIQRTEQGDSAMYLCASSLGGYGYTFGSGTRLTVV.

The gene calls are TRBV6-5 and TRBJ2-2, with D perhaps TRBD2 (6 bases). The CDR3 spans 15 residues. Deletions cut 7 bases from V and 3 bases from J, with 15 bases between. CDR1 is MNHEY and CDR2 is SVGAGI in the germline V gene. This CDR3 reads CASTRKGLYTGELFF. The CDR3 DNA reads TGTGCCAGCACCCGGAAGGGACTCTACACCGGGGAGCTGTTTTTT.